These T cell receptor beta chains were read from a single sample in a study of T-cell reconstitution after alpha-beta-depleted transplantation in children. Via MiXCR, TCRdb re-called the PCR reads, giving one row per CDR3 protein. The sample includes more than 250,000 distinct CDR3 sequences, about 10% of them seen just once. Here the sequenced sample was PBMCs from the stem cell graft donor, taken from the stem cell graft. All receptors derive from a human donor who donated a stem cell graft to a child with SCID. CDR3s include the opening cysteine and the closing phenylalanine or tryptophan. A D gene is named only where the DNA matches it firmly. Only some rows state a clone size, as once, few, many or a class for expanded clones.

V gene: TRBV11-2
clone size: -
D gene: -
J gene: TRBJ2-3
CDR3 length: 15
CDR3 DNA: TGTGCCAGCAGCTTATCCGCCAGTCTTACAGATACGCAGTATTTT
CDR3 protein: CASSLSASLTDTQYF

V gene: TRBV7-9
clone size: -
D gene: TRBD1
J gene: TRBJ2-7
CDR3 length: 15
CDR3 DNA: TGTGCCAGCAGTCTAACCCGGGACAGGCCCTACGAGCAGTACTTC
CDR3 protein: CASSLTRDRPYEQYF

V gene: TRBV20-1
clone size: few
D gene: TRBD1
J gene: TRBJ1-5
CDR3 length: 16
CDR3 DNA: TGCAGTGCTAGAGATTCCCGACAGGGGGGGAATCAGCCCCAGCATTTT
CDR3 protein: CSARDSRQGGNQPQHF

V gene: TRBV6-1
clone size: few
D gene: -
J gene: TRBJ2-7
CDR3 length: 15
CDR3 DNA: TGTGCCAGCAGTCCTGACAGAGGCCGTTATTACGAGCAGTACTTC
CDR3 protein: CASSPDRGRYYEQYF

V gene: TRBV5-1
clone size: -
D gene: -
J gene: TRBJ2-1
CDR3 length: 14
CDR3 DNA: TGCGCCAGCAGCTTGGATGATAACTACAATGAGCAGTTCTTC
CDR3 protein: CASSLDDNYNEQFF

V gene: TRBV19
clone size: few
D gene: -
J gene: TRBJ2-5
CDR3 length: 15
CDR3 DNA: TGTGCCAGTAGCCTCGGGGCAGTGTACCAAGAGACCCAGTACTTC
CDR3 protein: CASSLGAVYQETQYF

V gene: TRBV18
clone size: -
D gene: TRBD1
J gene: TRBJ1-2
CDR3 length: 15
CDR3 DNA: TGTGCCAGCTCACCTCCAGGCAGGGGGCCGGATGGCTACACCTTC
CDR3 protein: CASSPPGRGPDGYTF

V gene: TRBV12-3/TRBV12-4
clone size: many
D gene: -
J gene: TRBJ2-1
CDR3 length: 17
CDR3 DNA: TGTGCCAGCAGTCTCAACTCCGGGACTTACCCCTTCAATGAGCAGTTCTTC
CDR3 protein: CASSLNSGTYPFNEQFF

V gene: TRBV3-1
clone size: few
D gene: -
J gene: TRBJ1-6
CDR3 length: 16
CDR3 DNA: TGTGCCAGCAGCCAAACCCGACAGGTTCGAGGGTCACCCCTCCACTTT
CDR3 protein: CASSQTRQVRGSPLHF

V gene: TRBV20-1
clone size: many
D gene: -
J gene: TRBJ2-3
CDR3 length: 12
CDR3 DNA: TGCAGTGCTGTCTCACCGGTAGATACGCAGTATTTT
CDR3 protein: CSAVSPVDTQYF

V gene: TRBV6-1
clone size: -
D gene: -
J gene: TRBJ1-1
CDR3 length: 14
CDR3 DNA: TGTGCCAGCACCCTAGGTGGCATCGGCACTGAAGCTTTCTTT
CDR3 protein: CASTLGGIGTEAFF

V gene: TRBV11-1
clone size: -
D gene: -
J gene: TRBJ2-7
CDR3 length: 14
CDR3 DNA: TGTGCCAGCAGCTCACAGGGTACGCCCTTGGAGCAGTACTTC
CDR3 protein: CASSSQGTPLEQYF

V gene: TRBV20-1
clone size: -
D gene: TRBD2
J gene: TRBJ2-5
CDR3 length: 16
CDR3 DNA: TGCAGTGCTAGAGGGTCCAGCGGGGGGGCCTGGGAGACCCAGTACTTC
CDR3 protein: CSARGSSGGAWETQYF

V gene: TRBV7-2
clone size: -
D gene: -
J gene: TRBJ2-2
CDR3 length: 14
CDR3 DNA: TGTGCCAGCAGGCCGGGTCCGAACACCGGGGAGCTGTTTTTT
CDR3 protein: CASRPGPNTGELFF

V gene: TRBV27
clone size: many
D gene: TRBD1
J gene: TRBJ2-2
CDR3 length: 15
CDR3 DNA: TGTGCCAGCACCTTGACAGGGGACAACACCGGGGAGCTGTTTTTT
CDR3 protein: CASTLTGDNTGELFF